This section outlines one T cell receptor beta chain sequence together with its context. TCRdb keeps only in-frame clones here, not all; method: immunoSEQ multiplex PCR. This table has around 980,000 clones, approximately 78% appearing once. This record comes from a study of shared clonotypes between healthy human individuals. There are 16 residues in the CDR3. Losses at the gene ends were 4 bases for V and 5 bases for J; bases not matched to a gene: 10. CDR1 is SGHRS, CDR2 YFSETQ, per germline. This clonotype was sampled from a man between 18 and 35 years old in good health. Some clones in this sample may be carry-over from other donors' samples. Sequencing was carried out using memory CD4+ T cells from PBMCs. The subset is: CD45RA-negative fraction. The chain carries TRBV5-1 and TRBJ2-2, with 8 bases lining up with TRBD2. CDR3 amino acids: CASSPLGRGETGELFF. The CDR3 DNA reads TGCGCCAGCAGCCCCCTCGGGCGGGGGGAAACCGGGGAGCTGTTTTTT.